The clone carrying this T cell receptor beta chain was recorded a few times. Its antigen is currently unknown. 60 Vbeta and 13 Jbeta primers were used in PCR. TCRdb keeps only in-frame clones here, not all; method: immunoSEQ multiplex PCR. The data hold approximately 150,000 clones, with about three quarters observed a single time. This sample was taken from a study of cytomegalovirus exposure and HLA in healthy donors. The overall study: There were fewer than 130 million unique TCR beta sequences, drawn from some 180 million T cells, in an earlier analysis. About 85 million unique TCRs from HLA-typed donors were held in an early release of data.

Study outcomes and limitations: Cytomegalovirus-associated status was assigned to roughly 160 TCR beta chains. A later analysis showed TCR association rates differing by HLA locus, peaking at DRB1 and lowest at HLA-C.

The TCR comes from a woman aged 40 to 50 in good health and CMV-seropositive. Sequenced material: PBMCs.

The DNA of the CDR3 is TGCGCCAGCAGCCGAACTCCGGGACAGGGGGCCGCTAATGAAAAACTGTTTTTT. Protein: CASSRTPGQGAANEKLFF. The genes are TRBV5-1 and TRBJ1-4; 12 positions agree with TRBD1. The germline CDR1 and CDR2 sequences are SGHRS and YFSETQ. V lost 4 bases, J lost 3 bases, and 10 bases stayed unmatched. This CDR3 spans 18 amino acids.